A single sample is the source of the 18 T cell receptor beta chains below, sequenced in a study of blood T cells in healthy people across ages. A second about 7 to 12 cycle PCR used barcoded and J-beta primers. TCRdb fed the 5' RACE reads into MiXCR, producing one record per CDR3 protein. The sample lists hundreds of thousands of distinct CDR3 sequences, roughly 24% occurring once. The sample was also reused in another study, on T cells of mothers and their children.

The material sequenced was blood. These receptors were obtained from a boy between 10 and 17 years old in good health.

This chain uses TRBV20-1 with TRBJ2-7, with 7 bases aligning to TRBD1. Germline V lookup: CDR1 DFQATT, CDR2 SNEGSKA (reference sequence). CDR3 size: 14 residues. V shed 2 bases and J 0 bases; nucleotides not matched to a gene: 4. CDR3 residues: CSARTGQFSYEQYF. The DNA of the CDR3 is TGCAGTGCTAGAACGGGACAGTTCTCCTACGAGCAGTACTTC.

The V gene is TRBV6-1, the J gene TRBJ2-1; possibly TRBD2 for D (6 bases). V gave up 4 bases and J gave up 1 base, with 17 bases separating them. CDR3 length: 17 residues. Germline CDR1 and CDR2: MNHNS and SASEGT. This CDR3 reads CASSGLVRGPSYNEQFF. The DNA for the CDR3 is TGTGCCAGCAGTGGGTTAGTGCGGGGACCTTCCTACAATGAGCAGTTCTTC.

V and J are TRBV5-1 and TRBJ1-4; 8 nucleotides align to TRBD1. CDR1 and CDR2 (germline): SGHRS, YFSETQ. This CDR3 region has 15 residues. Unmatched junction bases numbered 5, after V lost 3 bases and J lost 4 bases. The CDR3 nucleotides are TGCGCCAGCAGCTCCCGGACAGGGAATAATGAAAAACTGTTTTTT. Encoded protein: CASSSRTGNNEKLFF.

This clonotype was observed a handful of times. The chain joins TRBV5-1 to TRBJ2-3; tentative D call: TRBD1 (5 bases). Germline V gene lookup returns CDR1 SGHRS and CDR2 YFSETQ. V was pared by 5 bases and J by 5 bases, with 9 bases between. The CDR3 runs to 12 residues. The DNA for the CDR3 is TGCGCCAGCAGGGAGCAGGGAGATACGCAGTATTTT. This encodes CASREQGDTQYF.

This chain connects TRBV28 to TRBJ2-4; D could derive from TRBD1 or TRBD2 (6 bases each). CDR1 is MDHEN, CDR2 SYDVKM, per germline. Trimming pared 7 bases from V and 0 bases from J, leaving 16 bases between. CDR3 length: 16 residues. The CDR3 is CASTEGGSRAKNIQYF. Written as DNA, the CDR3 is TGTGCCAGCACCGAGGGGGGATCACGAGCCAAAAACATTCAGTACTTC.

V is TRBV28 and J is TRBJ2-7; no definite D call. The germline CDR1 and CDR2 sequences are MDHEN and SYDVKM. There are 13 residues in the CDR3. V was cut by 8 bases and J by 0 bases, with 11 bases left in between. In nucleotides, the CDR3 is TGTGCCAGCGTAAGCACCCTCTCCTACGAGCAGTACTTC. As protein: CASVSTLSYEQYF.

The chain couples TRBV20-1 to TRBJ1-1; D gene unclear. The CDR3 has 11 amino acids. Trimming pared 3 bases from V and 4 bases from J, leaving 6 bases between. Germline CDR1 is DFQATT and CDR2 is SNEGSKA (reference sequence). In nucleotides, the CDR3 is TGCAGTGCTAGTAAATCCACTGAAGCTTTCTTT. It encodes CSASKSTEAFF.

The CDR3 here is CASSRRGDYSEQFF. In nucleotides, the CDR3 is TGTGCCAGCAGCCGGCGGGGGGACTACTCCGAGCAGTTCTTC. The V call is TRBV4-2, the J call TRBJ2-5, with TRBD2 identical over 8 bases. The last part of the DNA fits TRBJ2-1 better; the J call may be wrong. Germline V lookup: CDR1 LGHNA, CDR2 YNFKEQ. The CDR3 is made up of 14 amino acids.

The chain links TRBV7-2 to TRBJ2-1; D is perhaps TRBD1 or TRBD2 (5 bases each). This CDR3 region has 16 residues. The germline V gene encodes CDR1 SGHTA and CDR2 FQGNSA. Trimming cost V 2 bases and J 7 bases, with 18 bases left between them. CDR3 in DNA: TGTGCCAGCAGCTTATCGATCGGGACGCACAAAAATGAGCAGTTCTTC. Protein sequence: CASSLSIGTHKNEQFF.

A word on this clonotype: In this CDR3 the conserved last residue, phenylalanine or tryptophan, is missing, so a read error is likely. The V gene is TRBV5-1, the J gene TRBJ1-4; 7 bases are a match to TRBD1. The germline V gene encodes CDR1 SGHRS and CDR2 YFSETQ. The CDR3 consists of 14 residues. The V segment lost 1 base and the J segment 4 bases; nucleotides outside the gene matches: 1. In DNA form, the CDR3 reads TGCGCCAGCAGCTTGAACAGGGGTAATGAAAAACTGTTTTTG. Translated: CASSLNRGNEKLFL.

This clonotype was detected only a few times. This sequence joins TRBV20-1 and TRBJ2-5; the match to TRBD2 covers 8 bases. The DNA end lines up better with TRBJ2-7; the J call may be wrong. The CDR3 has 17 residues. Germline CDR1 is DFQATT and CDR2 is SNEGSKA (reference sequence). CDR3: CSAIRSEAGGFSYEQYF. The CDR3 region has the DNA TGCAGTGCTATCAGATCCGAGGCGGGGGGATTCTCCTACGAGCAGTACTTC.

The chain has TRBV9 and TRBJ2-7; D not certain. V was clipped by 0 bases and J by 6 bases, with 10 bases between them. This CDR3 has 13 residues. The V gene's germline CDR1 is SGDLS and CDR2 YYNGEE. The CDR3 sequence is CASSVGEYGEQYF. The DNA for the CDR3 is TGTGCCAGCAGCGTAGGAGAGTATGGCGAGCAGTACTTC.

J is TRBJ2-1 and V is TRBV12-3 or TRBV12-4; 7 bases are shared with TRBD1. The CDR3 is 14 amino acids. Unmatched junction bases numbered 4, after V lost 5 bases and J lost 3 bases. This CDR3 is CASSGQADYNEQFF. The CDR3 DNA sequence: TGTGCCAGCAGTGGACAGGCCGACTACAATGAGCAGTTCTTC.

The chain recombines TRBV6-5 with TRBJ2-7; TRBD2 agrees at 8 bases. The tail of the sequence fits TRBJ2-1 better, so the J call may be wrong. This CDR3 has 14 amino acids. Germline V gene sequence: CDR1 MNHEY, CDR2 SVGAGI. The CDR3 protein is CASSYSGAGNEQFF. The CDR3 nucleotides are TGTGCCAGCAGTTATAGCGGGGCCGGCAATGAGCAGTTCTTC.

The chain carries TRBV15 and TRBJ2-1; D call uncertain. This CDR3 is built from 14 residues. Germline CDR1 LNHNV, CDR2 YYDKDF (reference sequence). The V end was cut by 0 bases, the J end by 8 bases, with 11 bases between. In nucleotides, the CDR3 is TGTGCCACCAGCAGAGATCGGCAATCGGATGAGCAGTTCTTC. Protein product: CATSRDRQSDEQFF. The full variable domain, its missing parts supplied by reference TRBV15 and TRBJ2-1, is DAMVIQNPRYQVTQFGKPVTLSCSQTLNHNVMYWYQQKSSQAPKLLFHYYDKDFNNEADTPDNFQSRRPNTSFCFLDIRSPGLGDTAMYLCATSRDRQSDEQFFGPGTRLTVL.

J is TRBJ1-4 and V is TRBV25-1; the match to TRBD1 covers 8 bases. With V trimmed by 1 base and J by 8 bases, 3 bases remained unmatched. CDR3 size: 14 residues. Germline V gene lookup returns CDR1 MGHDK and CDR2 SYGVNS. The DNA for the CDR3 is TGTGCCAGCAGTGAATGGGGGACAGGAGAAAAACTGTTTTTT. This sequence encodes CASSEWGTGEKLFF.

This clonotype was detected only a few times. The chain carries TRBV5-6 and TRBJ2-5; D uncertain. The CDR3 has 14 amino acids. Germline lookup yields CDR1 SGHDT and CDR2 YYEEEE. Trimming removed 1 base at V and 4 bases at J, with 11 bases between. CDR3 sequence (DNA): TGTGCCAGCAGCTTGCTGGGATTCGGAGAGACCCAGTACTTC. Protein: CASSLLGFGETQYF.

The chain carries TRBV7-9 and TRBJ1-2; maybe TRBD1 (5 bases). V was trimmed by 6 bases and J by 6 bases, leaving 11 bases between them. CDR1 SEHNR and CDR2 FQNEAQ come from the germline V gene (reference sequence). The CDR3 extends over 12 amino acids. CDR3 loop: CASSRDSHGYTF. In DNA, the CDR3 is TGTGCCAGCAGTCGCGACAGCCATGGCTACACCTTC.